One and the same sample provided the 27 T cell receptor beta chains below, sequenced in a study of blood T cell repertoires in COVID-19. Here immunoSEQ multiplex PCR was the method, and the copy in TCRdb shows in-frame clones only, minus some. This sample has about 110,000 clones, with 80% found just once. Sequencing used peripheral blood. The receptors stem from a human donor in a cohort sampled during active or convalescent COVID-19.

This clone turned up a few times. V gene TRBV6-1 combines with J gene TRBJ2-1; D unresolved. Germline V lookup: CDR1 MNHNS, CDR2 SASEGT. V lost 1 base and J lost 0, with 7 bases in between. There are 15 residues in the CDR3. CDR3 sequence (DNA): TGTGCCAGCAGTGAAGAGATTAGCTCCTACAATGAGCAGTTCTTC. This gives the protein CASSEEISSYNEQFF.

This CDR3 is CASSPDYSWTQYF. The CDR3 region has the DNA TGTGCCAGCAGCCCTGACTACTCATGGACCCAGTACTTC. The chain uses TRBV5-8 and TRBJ2-5; D perhaps matches TRBD2 (5 bases). The CDR3 sequence is 13 residues long. The V end was cut by 4 bases, the J end by 7 bases, with 14 bases between. The germline CDR1 and CDR2 sequences are SGHTS and YDEGEE.

The V call is TRBV6-2 or TRBV6-3, the J call TRBJ2-7; D ambiguous. Trimming left V 5 bases short and J 7 bases short, with 18 bases between. The CDR3 covers 14 residues. Germline CDR1 and CDR2: MNHEY and SVGEGT. The CDR3 DNA reads TGTGCCAGCAGTGACTTAAGCCAAGCCGGGGAGCAGTACTTC. Translation gives CASSDLSQAGEQYF.

The chain couples TRBV19 to TRBJ1-2; TRBD1 is a possible D gene (5 bases). The V and J ends lost 3 bases and 3 bases respectively, with 23 bases between them. Per germline, CDR1 LNHDA and CDR2 SQIVND (reference sequence). This CDR3 is built from 18 residues. The CDR3 here is CASSMRGTTLYNHYGYTF. CDR3 sequence (DNA): TGTGCCAGTAGTATGCGGGGGACCACGCTGTACAACCACTATGGCTACACCTTC.

This clone was counted once. The rearrangement links TRBV4-1 to TRBJ1-2, with D possibly matching TRBD1 (6 bases). This CDR3 is 19 amino acids long. The V end was cut by 0 bases, the J end by 0 bases, with 20 bases between. The germline CDR1 and CDR2 sequences are MGHRA and YSYEKL. CDR3 sequence (DNA): TGCGCCAGCAGCCAAGAGTTTTTGGGGACACGCCGAACTAACTATGGCTACACCTTC. It is translated as CASSQEFLGTRRTNYGYTF.

This rearrangement joins TRBV7-2 to TRBJ2-7; D might be TRBD2 (5 bases). Trimming shortened V by 5 bases and J by 2 bases, and 7 bases separated the two germline ends. The CDR3 runs to 12 residues. The germline V gene has CDR1 SGHTA and CDR2 FQGNSA. The CDR3 coding sequence is TGTGCCAGCAGCCTCGGGACCTACGAGCAGTACTTC. This gives the protein CASSLGTYEQYF.

The rearrangement joins TRBV6-4 to TRBJ2-5; weak D call: TRBD1 (6 bases). The CDR3 sequence is 14 residues long. The V gene's germline CDR1 is MRHNA and CDR2 SNTAGT. Trimming shortened V by 3 bases and J by 6 bases, and 14 bases separated the two germline ends. The CDR3 DNA follows: TGTGCCAGCAGTGAAGGTCCAGGGGAGAAGACCCAGTACTTC. Residues: CASSEGPGEKTQYF.

The CDR3 spells CASSQDRTGTTSTDTQYF. CDR3 coding DNA: TGCGCCAGCAGCCAAGATAGAACCGGGACAACTAGCACAGATACGCAGTATTTT. The rearrangement links TRBV4-1 to TRBJ2-3, with D possibly TRBD1 on 6 matching bases. The CDR3 runs 18 residues. The V gene lost 0 bases and the J gene lost 0 bases, with 16 bases spanning the gap. Germline V lookup: CDR1 MGHRA, CDR2 YSYEKL.

The V and J genes are TRBV29-1 and TRBJ2-5; 10 bases fit TRBD2. Germline CDR1 SQVTM, CDR2 ANQGSEA. V was pared by 1 base and J by 5 bases, with 4 bases of the junction left unmatched. CDR3 length: 14 amino acids. Here the CDR3 DNA reads TGCAGCGTTGAAGCCAGCGGGAGGGTGGAGACCCAGTACTTC. Protein sequence: CSVEASGRVETQYF.

Here the CDR3 reads CASSLVNGFWQGASYNEQFF. The CDR3 nucleotides read TGTGCCAGCAGCTTAGTGAATGGGTTTTGGCAGGGGGCTTCCTACAATGAGCAGTTCTTC. The rearrangement joins TRBV7-8 to TRBJ2-1; 8 nucleotides match TRBD1. Germline CDR1 and CDR2: SGHVS and FQNEAQ. This CDR3 region has 20 residues. With 1 base clipped from V and 1 base from J, the junction kept 15 bases outside the gene matches.

The chain employs TRBV5-4 and TRBJ1-2, with 9 bases fitting TRBD1. Germline-derived CDR1 and CDR2 are SGHNT and YYREEE (reference sequence). The CDR3 is 13 residues long. V trimming: 4 bases; J trimming: 8 bases; junction bases outside the gene matches: 6. The CDR3 region has the DNA TGTGCCAGCAGCAGCGGGACAGGGCTGGGCTACACCTTC. This gives the protein CASSSGTGLGYTF. The full variable domain, its missing parts supplied by reference TRBV5-4 and TRBJ1-2, is ETGVTQSPTHLIKTRGQQVTLRCSSQSGHNTVSWYQQALGQGPQFIFQYYREEENGRGNFPPRFSGLQFPNYSSELNVNALELDDSALYLCASSSGTGLGYTFGSGTRLTVV.

The chain links TRBV12-3 or TRBV12-4 to TRBJ2-3; a weak D match, TRBD2 (6 bases). V was cut by 2 bases and J by 4 bases, with 7 bases left in between. This CDR3 is built from 13 residues. The CDR3, as DNA: TGTGCCAGCAGTTTATGGGGGGCAGATACGCAGTATTTT. It specifies CASSLWGADTQYF.

V gene TRBV5-1 combines with J gene TRBJ1-2; D is uncertain. CDR1 and CDR2 (germline): SGHRS, YFSETQ. The CDR3 is 12 amino acids. V was cut by 4 bases and J by 8 bases, with 12 bases left in between. CDR3 protein: CASSTGLLGYTF. The CDR3, as DNA: TGCGCCAGCAGCACGGGTCTTCTAGGCTACACCTTC.

A few counts support this clone. The gene calls are TRBV19 and TRBJ1-5; TRBD1 might be the D (5 bases). Looked up from germline, CDR1 is LNHDA and CDR2 is SQIVND (reference sequence). Trimming cost V 3 bases and J 4 bases, with 7 bases left between them. The length of the CDR3 is 13 residues. The CDR3 bases are TGTGCCAGTAGTATGAAGGGGAATCAGCCCCAGCATTTT. Translated, it gives CASSMKGNQPQHF.

This clone was recorded only once. The chain has TRBV10-3 and TRBJ1-1, with D tentatively TRBD1 (6 bases). Germline CDR1 is ENHRY and CDR2 is SYGVKD. V was clipped by 4 bases and J by 0 bases, with 9 bases between them. The CDR3 is made up of 14 amino acids. The CDR3 region is CAISVGGLNTEAFF. CDR3 bases: TGTGCCATCAGTGTTGGGGGCCTGAACACTGAAGCTTTCTTT.

V usage is TRBV6-2 or TRBV6-3 and J usage is TRBJ2-7, with TRBD1 matching 12 bases. Germline V gives CDR1 MNHEY, CDR2 SVGEGT. Trimming removed 5 bases from V and 7 bases from J; junction bases left unmatched: 9. The CDR3 has 15 amino acids. The CDR3: CASSRTGTGGGEQYF. CDR3 DNA sequence: TGTGCCAGCAGTCGAACCGGGACAGGGGGCGGGGAGCAGTACTTC.

About this clone: Other DNA sequences within the sample encode an identical CDR3. The rearrangement joins TRBV6-5 to TRBJ1-2; TRBD1 might be the D (6 bases). Germline V gene sequence: CDR1 MNHEY, CDR2 SVGAGI. This CDR3 has 15 amino acids. Trimming removed 6 bases at V and 0 bases at J, with 14 bases between. The CDR3, as DNA: TGTGCCAGCAGGGACACAGGGAGAACTAACTATGGCTACACCTTC. This sequence encodes CASRDTGRTNYGYTF.

The chain employs TRBV30 and TRBJ2-1; D unresolved. This CDR3 has 14 amino acids. V shed 0 bases and J shed 4 bases, with 10 bases lying between them. Germline V gene sequence: CDR1 GTSNPN, CDR2 SVGIG (reference sequence). Here the CDR3 DNA reads TGTGCCTGGAGTGTTCTTGGCAAATACAATGAGCAGTTCTTC. Protein sequence: CAWSVLGKYNEQFF.

The chain joins TRBV15 to TRBJ2-2; 11 nucleotides agree with TRBD2. Germline lookup yields CDR1 LNHNV and CDR2 YYDKDF (reference sequence). Germline trimming cut 5 bases from V and 4 bases from J; bases unmatched to any gene: 9. This CDR3 region has 17 residues. CDR3 nucleotides: TGTGCCACCAGCCCCCAGGGGCTAGCGGGGGGCACCGGGGAGCTGTTTTTT. It codes for CATSPQGLAGGTGELFF. Filled out from reference TRBV15 and TRBJ2-2, the complete variable domain reads DAMVIQNPRYQVTQFGKPVTLSCSQTLNHNVMYWYQQKSSQAPKLLFHYYDKDFNNEADTPDNFQSRRPNTSFCFLDIRSPGLGDTAMYLCATSPQGLAGGTGELFFGEGSRLTVL.

This clone was recorded a few times. This rearrangement joins TRBV7-9 to TRBJ2-2; D is perhaps TRBD2 (6 bases). The V and J ends lost 3 bases and 0 bases respectively, with 20 bases between them. CDR1 SEHNR and CDR2 FQNEAQ come from the germline V gene (reference sequence). The CDR3 consists of 19 residues. The CDR3 reads CASSLAGSPPLANTGELFF. The CDR3 nucleotides read TGTGCCAGCAGCTTGGCCGGGAGCCCACCTCTAGCGAACACCGGGGAGCTGTTTTTT.

J is TRBJ1-5 and V is TRBV7-2; perhaps TRBD1 as D (6 bases). The CDR3 is 13 amino acids. The germline V gene has CDR1 SGHTA and CDR2 FQGNSA. The V and J ends lost 8 bases and 1 base respectively, with 9 bases between them. Here the CDR3 DNA reads TGTGCCAGCGCACAGGGAAGCAATCAGCCCCAGCATTTT. Translated, it gives CASAQGSNQPQHF.

The genes are TRBV5-5 and TRBJ2-7; D ambiguous. Deletions cut 0 bases from V and 0 bases from J, with 7 bases between. This CDR3 contains 14 residues. CDR1 and CDR2 from the germline V gene are SGHKS and YYEKEE (reference sequence). CDR3 bases: TGTGCCAGCAGCTTGGACATCAACTCCTACGAGCAGTACTTC. Translation gives CASSLDINSYEQYF.

CDR3: CASSARGGWDTQYF. Here the CDR3 DNA reads TGTGCCAGCAGCGCTCGGGGGGGCTGGGATACGCAGTATTTT. V gene TRBV9 combines with J gene TRBJ2-3, with 8 bases aligning to TRBD2. Germline CDR1 reads SGDLS; CDR2 reads YYNGEE. The CDR3 spans 14 residues. Trimming removed 3 bases from V and 6 bases from J; junction bases left unmatched: 6.

This clone was seen a single time. This chain links TRBV15 with TRBJ1-1; TRBD1 might be the D (5 bases). Between the trimmed V and J ends, which lost 0 bases and 4 bases, there was a span of 18 bases. This CDR3 comprises 17 residues. CDR1 and CDR2 from the germline V gene are LNHNV and YYDKDF (reference sequence). Written as DNA, the CDR3 is TGTGCCACCAGCAGAGATTATAATCCAGGGAAGGGCACTGAAGCTTTCTTT. This encodes CATSRDYNPGKGTEAFF.

To note about this clone: One junction end disagrees with the germline gene, perhaps due to a read error. The genes are TRBV12-3 or TRBV12-4 and TRBJ1-4; no firm D call. The CDR3 has 12 amino acids. CDR3 sequence: CASSLEREKLFF. In DNA form, the CDR3 reads TGTGCCAGCAGCTTAGAACGGGAAAAACTGTTTTTT.

The V gene is TRBV5-8, the J gene TRBJ2-1; 12 bases match TRBD2. CDR1 and CDR2 (germline): SGHTS, YDEGEE. The CDR3 sequence is 15 residues long. The junction had 9 bases not matched to a gene; V was cut back by 4 bases and J by 10 bases. The CDR3 sequence is CASSRIGLAGIEQFF. The CDR3 DNA reads as TGTGCCAGCAGCCGGATCGGACTAGCGGGGATAGAGCAGTTCTTC.

The chain recombines TRBV7-2 with TRBJ2-5; 8 positions agree with TRBD2. V trimming: 5 bases; J trimming: 5 bases; junction bases outside the gene matches: 7. CDR3 length: 14 amino acids. The germline CDR1 and CDR2 sequences are SGHTA and FQGNSA. CDR3 coding DNA: TGTGCCAGCAGCACGGCGGGGGGCGGTGAGACCCAGTACTTC. Translating it yields CASSTAGGGETQYF.